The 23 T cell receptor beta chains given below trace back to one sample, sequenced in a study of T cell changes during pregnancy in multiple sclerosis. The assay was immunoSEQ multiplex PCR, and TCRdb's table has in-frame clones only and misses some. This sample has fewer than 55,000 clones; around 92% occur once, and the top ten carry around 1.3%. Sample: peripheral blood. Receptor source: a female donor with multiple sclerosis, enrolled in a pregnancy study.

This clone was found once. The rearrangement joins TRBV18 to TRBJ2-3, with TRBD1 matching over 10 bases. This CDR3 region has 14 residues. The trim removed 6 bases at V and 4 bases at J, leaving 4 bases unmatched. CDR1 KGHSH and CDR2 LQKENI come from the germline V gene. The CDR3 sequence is CASSQDRGADTQYF. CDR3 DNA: TGTGCCAGCTCCCAGGACAGGGGGGCAGATACGCAGTATTTT. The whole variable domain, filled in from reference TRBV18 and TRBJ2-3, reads NAGVMQNPRHLVRRRGQEARLRCSPMKGHSHVYWYRQLPEEGLKFMVYLQKENIIDESGMPKERFSAEFPKEGPSILRIQQVVRGDSAAYFCASSQDRGADTQYFGPGTRLTVL.

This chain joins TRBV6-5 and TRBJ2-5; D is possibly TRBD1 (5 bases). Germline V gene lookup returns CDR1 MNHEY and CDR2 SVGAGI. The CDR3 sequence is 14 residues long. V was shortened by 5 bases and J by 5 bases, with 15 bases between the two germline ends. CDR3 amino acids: CASSQGLTTETQYF. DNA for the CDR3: TGTGCCAGCAGTCAGGGTTTAACGACCGAGACCCAGTACTTC.

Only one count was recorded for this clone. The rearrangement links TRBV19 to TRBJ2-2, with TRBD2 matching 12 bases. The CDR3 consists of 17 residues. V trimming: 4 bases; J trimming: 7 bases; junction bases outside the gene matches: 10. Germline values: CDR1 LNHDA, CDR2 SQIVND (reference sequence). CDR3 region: CASSKFVTSGRDGELFF. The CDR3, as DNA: TGTGCCAGTAGTAAATTCGTGACTAGCGGGAGAGACGGGGAGCTGTTTTTT.

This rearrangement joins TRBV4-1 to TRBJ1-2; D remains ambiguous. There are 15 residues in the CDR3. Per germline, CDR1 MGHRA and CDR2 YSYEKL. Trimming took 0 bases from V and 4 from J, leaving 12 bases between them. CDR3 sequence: CASSQDLDSTYGYTF. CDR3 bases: TGCGCCAGCAGCCAAGACCTGGATTCAACCTATGGCTACACCTTC.

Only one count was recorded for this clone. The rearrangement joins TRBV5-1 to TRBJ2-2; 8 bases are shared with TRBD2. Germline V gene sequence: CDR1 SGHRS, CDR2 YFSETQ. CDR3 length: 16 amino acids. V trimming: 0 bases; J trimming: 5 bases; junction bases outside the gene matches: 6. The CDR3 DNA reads TGCGCCAGCAGCTTGGCCGGGGTAGCGGGAACCGGGGAGCTGTTTTTT. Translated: CASSLAGVAGTGELFF.

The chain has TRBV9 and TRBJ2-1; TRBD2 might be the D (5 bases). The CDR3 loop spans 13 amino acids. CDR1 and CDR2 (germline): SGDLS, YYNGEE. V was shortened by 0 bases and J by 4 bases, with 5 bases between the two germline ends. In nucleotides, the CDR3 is TGTGCCAGCAGCGTAGGGGAGTACAATGAGCAGTTCTTC. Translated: CASSVGEYNEQFF.

The CDR3 bases are TGCGCCAGCAGCTTGGTGGGGGGCCGCAATCAGCCCCAGCATTTT. This encodes CASSLVGGRNQPQHF. This rearrangement joins TRBV5-1 to TRBJ1-5, with D maybe TRBD1 (6 bases). Trimming took 0 bases from V and 2 from J, leaving 9 bases between them. The germline V gene encodes CDR1 SGHRS and CDR2 YFSETQ. CDR3 size: 15 residues.

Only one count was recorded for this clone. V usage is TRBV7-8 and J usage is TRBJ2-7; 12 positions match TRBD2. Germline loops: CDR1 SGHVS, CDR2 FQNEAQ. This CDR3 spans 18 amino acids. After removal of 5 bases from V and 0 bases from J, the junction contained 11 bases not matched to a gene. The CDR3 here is CASSPLGTSGRSSYEQYF. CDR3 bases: TGTGCCAGCAGCCCCCTTGGGACTAGCGGGCGGAGCTCCTACGAGCAGTACTTC.

Here the CDR3 reads CASRARLGQRAYTGELFF. Here the CDR3 DNA reads TGTGCCAGCAGGGCCCGGTTAGGACAGAGGGCCTACACCGGGGAGCTGTTTTTT. The chain recombines TRBV2 with TRBJ2-2, with a possible D match to TRBD1 (6 bases). Between the trimmed V and J ends, which lost 6 bases and 3 bases, there was a span of 23 bases. In germline, CDR1 is SNHLY, CDR2 FYNNEI. The CDR3 loop spans 18 amino acids.

The CDR3 DNA reads as TGTGCCAGCAGTGAAAACGACAGGGCCGGCTATGGCTACACCTTC. Protein sequence: CASSENDRAGYGYTF. This sequence joins TRBV6-1 and TRBJ1-2; 7 nucleotides agree with TRBD1. This CDR3 contains 15 residues. Germline values: CDR1 MNHNS, CDR2 SASEGT. Trimming took 2 bases from V and 4 from J; bases not matched to a gene: 7.

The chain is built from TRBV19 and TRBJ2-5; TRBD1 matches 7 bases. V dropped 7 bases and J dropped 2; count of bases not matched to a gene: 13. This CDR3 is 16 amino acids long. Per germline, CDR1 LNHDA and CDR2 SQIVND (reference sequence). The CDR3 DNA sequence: TGTGCCAGTAAAGGCGGAGACACAGGGGCACAAGAGACCCAGTACTTC. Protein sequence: CASKGGDTGAQETQYF.

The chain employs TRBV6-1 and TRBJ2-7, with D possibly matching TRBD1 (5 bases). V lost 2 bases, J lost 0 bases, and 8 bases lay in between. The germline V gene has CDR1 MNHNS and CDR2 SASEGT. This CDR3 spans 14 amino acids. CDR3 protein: CASSESQGSYEQYF. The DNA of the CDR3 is TGTGCCAGCAGTGAATCCCAGGGCTCCTACGAGCAGTACTTC.

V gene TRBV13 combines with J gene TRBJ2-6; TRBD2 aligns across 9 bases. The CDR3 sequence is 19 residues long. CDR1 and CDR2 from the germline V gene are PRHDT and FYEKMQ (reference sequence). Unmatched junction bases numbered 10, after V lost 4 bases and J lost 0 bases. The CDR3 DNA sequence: TGTGCCAGCAGCTCAGTAGCGGGAGTCACTAGCTCTGGGGCCAACGTCCTGACTTTC. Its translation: CASSSVAGVTSSGANVLTF.

The CDR3 DNA is TGTGCCAGCAGCCGCGGACCCGGGGGAAAAGGGGAGCTGTTTTTT. It translates to CASSRGPGGKGELFF. The chain carries TRBV6-5 and TRBJ2-2; a weak D match, TRBD2 (6 bases). Trimming took off 6 bases at V and 8 bases at J, with 19 bases between the two ends. CDR1 MNHEY and CDR2 SVGAGI come from the germline V gene. This CDR3 is 15 amino acids long.

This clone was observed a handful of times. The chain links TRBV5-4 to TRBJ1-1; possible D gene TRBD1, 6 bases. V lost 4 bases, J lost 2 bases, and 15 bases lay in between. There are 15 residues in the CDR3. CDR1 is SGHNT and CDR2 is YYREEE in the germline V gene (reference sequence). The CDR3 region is CASSTLQGGNTEAFF. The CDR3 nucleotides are TGTGCCAGCAGCACCCTACAGGGAGGAAACACTGAAGCTTTCTTT.

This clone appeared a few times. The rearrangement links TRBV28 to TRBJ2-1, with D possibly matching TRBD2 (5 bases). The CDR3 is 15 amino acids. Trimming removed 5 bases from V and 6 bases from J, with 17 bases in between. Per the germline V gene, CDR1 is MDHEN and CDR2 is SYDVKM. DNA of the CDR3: TGTGCCAGCAGTCCACCCACCCTAGGAGGCAATGAGCAGTTCTTC. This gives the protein CASSPPTLGGNEQFF.

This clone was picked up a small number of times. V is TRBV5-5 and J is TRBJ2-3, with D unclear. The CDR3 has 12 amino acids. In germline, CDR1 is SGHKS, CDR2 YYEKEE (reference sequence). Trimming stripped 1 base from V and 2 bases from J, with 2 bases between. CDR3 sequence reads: CASSLITDTQYF. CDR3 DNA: TGTGCCAGCAGCTTGATCACAGATACGCAGTATTTT.

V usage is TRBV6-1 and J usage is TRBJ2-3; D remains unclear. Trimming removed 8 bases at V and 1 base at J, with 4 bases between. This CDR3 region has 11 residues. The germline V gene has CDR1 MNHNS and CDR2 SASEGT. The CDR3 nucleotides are TGTGCCAGCGGACGCACAGATACGCAGTATTTT. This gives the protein CASGRTDTQYF.

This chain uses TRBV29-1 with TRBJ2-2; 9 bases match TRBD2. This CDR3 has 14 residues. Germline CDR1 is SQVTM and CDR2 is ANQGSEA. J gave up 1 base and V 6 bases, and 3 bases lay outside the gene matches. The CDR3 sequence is CSVDSGRNTGELFF. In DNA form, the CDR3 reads TGCAGCGTGGATAGCGGGAGGAACACCGGGGAGCTGTTTTTT.

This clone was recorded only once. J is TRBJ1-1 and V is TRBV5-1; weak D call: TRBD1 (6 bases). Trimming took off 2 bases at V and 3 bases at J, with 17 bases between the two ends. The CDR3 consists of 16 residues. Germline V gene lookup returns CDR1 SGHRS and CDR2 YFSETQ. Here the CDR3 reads CASSFQGPPLDTEAFF. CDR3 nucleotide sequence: TGCGCCAGCAGCTTCCAGGGGCCCCCATTGGACACTGAAGCTTTCTTT.

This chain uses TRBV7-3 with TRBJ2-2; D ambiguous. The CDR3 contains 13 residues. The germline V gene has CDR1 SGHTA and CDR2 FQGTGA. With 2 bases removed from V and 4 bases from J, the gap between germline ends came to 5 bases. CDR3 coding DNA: TGTGCCAGCAGCTTATCGGTCACCGGGGAGCTGTTTTTT. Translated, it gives CASSLSVTGELFF.

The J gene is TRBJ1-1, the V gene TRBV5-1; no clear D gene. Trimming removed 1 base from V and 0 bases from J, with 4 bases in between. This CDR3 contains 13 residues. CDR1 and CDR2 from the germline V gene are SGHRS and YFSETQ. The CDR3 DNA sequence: TGCGCCAGCAGCTTGATAGTGAACACTGAAGCTTTCTTT. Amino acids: CASSLIVNTEAFF.

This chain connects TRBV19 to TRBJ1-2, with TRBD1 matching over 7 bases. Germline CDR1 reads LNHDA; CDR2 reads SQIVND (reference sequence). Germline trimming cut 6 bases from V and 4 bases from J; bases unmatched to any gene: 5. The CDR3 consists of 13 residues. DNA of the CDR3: TGTGCCAGTAGCTTCGAGGGGGCCTATGGCTACACCTTC. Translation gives CASSFEGAYGYTF. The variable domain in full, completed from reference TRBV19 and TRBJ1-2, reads DGGITQSPKYLFRKEGQNVTLSCEQNLNHDAMYWYRQDPGQGLRLIYYSQIVNDFQKGDIAEGYSVSREKKESFPLTVTSAQKNPTAFYLCASSFEGAYGYTFGSGTRLTVV.